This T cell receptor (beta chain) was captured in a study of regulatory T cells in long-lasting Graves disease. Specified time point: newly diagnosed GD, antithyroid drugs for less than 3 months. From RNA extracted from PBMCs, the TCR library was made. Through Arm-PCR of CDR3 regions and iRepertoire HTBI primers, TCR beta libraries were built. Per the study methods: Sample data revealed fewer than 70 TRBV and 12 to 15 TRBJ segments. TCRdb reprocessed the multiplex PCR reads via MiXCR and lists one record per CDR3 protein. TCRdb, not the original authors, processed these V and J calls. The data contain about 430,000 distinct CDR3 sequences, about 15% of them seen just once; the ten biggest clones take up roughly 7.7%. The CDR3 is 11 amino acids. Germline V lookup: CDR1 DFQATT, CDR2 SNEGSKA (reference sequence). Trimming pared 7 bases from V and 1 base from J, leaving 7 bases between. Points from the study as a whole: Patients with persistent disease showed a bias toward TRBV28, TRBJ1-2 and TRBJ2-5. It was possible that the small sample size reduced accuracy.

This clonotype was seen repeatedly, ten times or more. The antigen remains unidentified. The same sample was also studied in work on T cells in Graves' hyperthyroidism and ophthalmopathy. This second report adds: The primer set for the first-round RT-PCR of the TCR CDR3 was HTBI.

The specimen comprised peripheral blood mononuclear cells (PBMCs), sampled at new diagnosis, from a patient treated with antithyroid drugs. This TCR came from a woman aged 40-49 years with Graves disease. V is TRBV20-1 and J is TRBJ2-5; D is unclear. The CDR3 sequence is CSGAIQETQYF. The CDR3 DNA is TGCAGTGGGGCGATCCAAGAGACCCAGTACTTC.